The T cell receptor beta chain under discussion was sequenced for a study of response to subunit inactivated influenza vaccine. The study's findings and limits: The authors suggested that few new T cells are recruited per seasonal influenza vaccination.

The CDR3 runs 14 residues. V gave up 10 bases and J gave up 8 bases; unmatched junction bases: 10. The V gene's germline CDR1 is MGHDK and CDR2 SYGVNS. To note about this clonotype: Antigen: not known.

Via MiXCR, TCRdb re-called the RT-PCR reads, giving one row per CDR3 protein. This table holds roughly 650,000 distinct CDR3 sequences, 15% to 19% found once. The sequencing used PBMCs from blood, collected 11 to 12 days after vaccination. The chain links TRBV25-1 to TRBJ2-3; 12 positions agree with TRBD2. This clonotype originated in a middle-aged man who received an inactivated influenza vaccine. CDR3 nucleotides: TGTGCCACCACCGGGACTAGCGGGTTTGGTACGCAGTATTTT. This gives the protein CATTGTSGFGTQYF. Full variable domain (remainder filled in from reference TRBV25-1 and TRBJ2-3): EADIYQTPRYLVIGTGKKITLECSQTMGHDKMYWYQQDPGMELHLIHYSYGVNSTEKGDLSSESTVSRIRTEHFPLTLESARPSHTSQYLCATTGTSGFGTQYFGPGTRLTVL.